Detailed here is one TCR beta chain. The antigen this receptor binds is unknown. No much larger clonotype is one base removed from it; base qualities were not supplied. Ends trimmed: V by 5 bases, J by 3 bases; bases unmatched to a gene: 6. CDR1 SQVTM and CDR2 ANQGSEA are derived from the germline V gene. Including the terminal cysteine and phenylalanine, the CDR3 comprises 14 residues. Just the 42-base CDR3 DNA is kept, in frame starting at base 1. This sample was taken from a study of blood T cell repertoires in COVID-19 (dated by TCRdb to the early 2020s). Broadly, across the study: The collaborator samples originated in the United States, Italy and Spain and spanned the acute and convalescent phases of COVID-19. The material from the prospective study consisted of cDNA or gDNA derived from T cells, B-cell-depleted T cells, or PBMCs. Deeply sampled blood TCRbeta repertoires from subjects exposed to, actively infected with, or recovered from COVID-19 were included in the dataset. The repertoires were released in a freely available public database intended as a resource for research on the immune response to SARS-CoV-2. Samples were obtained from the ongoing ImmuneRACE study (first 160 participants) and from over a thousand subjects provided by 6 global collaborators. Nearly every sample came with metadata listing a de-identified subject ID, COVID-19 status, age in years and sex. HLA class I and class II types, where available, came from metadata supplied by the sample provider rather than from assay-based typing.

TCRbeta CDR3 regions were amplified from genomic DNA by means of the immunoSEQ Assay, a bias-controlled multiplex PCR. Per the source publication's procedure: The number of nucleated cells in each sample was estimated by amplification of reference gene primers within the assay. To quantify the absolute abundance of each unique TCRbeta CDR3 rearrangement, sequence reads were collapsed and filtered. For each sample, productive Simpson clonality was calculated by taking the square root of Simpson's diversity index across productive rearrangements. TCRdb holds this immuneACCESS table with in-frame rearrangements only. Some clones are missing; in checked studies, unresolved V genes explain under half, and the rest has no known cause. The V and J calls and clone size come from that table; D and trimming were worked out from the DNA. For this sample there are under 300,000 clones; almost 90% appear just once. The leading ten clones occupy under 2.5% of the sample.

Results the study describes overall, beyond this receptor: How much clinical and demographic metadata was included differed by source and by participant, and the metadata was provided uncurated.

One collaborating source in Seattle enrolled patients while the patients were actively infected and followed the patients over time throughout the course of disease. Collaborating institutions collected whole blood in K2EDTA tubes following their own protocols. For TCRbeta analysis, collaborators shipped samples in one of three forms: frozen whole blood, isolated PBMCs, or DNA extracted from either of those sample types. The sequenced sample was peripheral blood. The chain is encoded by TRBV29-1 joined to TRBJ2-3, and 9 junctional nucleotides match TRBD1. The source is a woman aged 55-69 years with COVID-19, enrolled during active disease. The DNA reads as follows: TGCAGCGTTTGGGGGGGGACAGGGACAGATACGCAGTATTTT. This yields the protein CSVWGGTGTDTQYF.